The 27 T cell receptor beta chains below come from one sample, sequenced in a study of T-cell reconstitution after alpha-beta-depleted transplantation in children. Unique molecular identifiers were used to barcode this TCRbeta library. TCRdb recomputed calls from the PCR reads with MiXCR, one row per CDR3 protein. The sample holds fewer than 20,000 distinct CDR3 sequences; about 5.3% are singletons and the top ten take approximately 6.9%. The sequenced sample was PBMCs, obtained before TCRalphabeta/CD19-depleted stem cell transplant. The source of these receptors is a boy younger than 18 with acute lymphoblastic leukemia, due to receive a stem cell transplant.

The table lists this clonotype with many counts. The chain couples TRBV28 to TRBJ1-1; D remains unclear. CDR1 and CDR2 from the germline V gene are MDHEN and SYDVKM. V was shortened by 4 bases and J by 8 bases, with 11 bases between the two germline ends. The CDR3 runs 12 residues. The CDR3 DNA sequence: TGTGCCAGCAGTTCAACCCCCTTCGAAGCTTTCTTT. Translating it yields CASSSTPFEAFF.

V and J are TRBV7-9 and TRBJ1-1, with 7 bases aligning to TRBD1. Germline CDR1 and CDR2: SEHNR and FQNEAQ (reference sequence). The CDR3 length is 13 residues. After removal of 9 bases from V and 2 bases from J, the junction contained 6 bases not matched to a gene. The CDR3: CARGRTGNTEAFF. The CDR3 DNA reads as TGTGCCAGGGGAAGGACAGGAAACACTGAAGCTTTCTTT. Full variable domain (remainder filled in from reference TRBV7-9 and TRBJ1-1): DTGVSQNPRHKITKRGQNVTFRCDPISEHNRLYWYRQTLGQGPEFLTYFQNEAQLEKSRLLSDRFSAERPKGSFSTLEIQRTEQGDSAMYLCARGRTGNTEAFFGQGTRLTVV.

This clonotype was picked up many times. The chain is built from TRBV5-1 and TRBJ2-7, with D possibly matching TRBD1 (5 bases). This CDR3 comprises 15 residues. CDR1 is SGHRS and CDR2 is YFSETQ in the germline V gene. V lost 4 bases and J lost 3, with 17 bases in between. The CDR3 reads CASSPENRPLYEQYF. CDR3 DNA: TGCGCCAGCAGCCCAGAAAACAGGCCCCTCTACGAGCAGTACTTC.

This clonotype was recorded many times. The CDR3, as DNA: TGTGCCAGCAGCAGCGGGACTCCGAACACCGGGGAGCTGTTTTTT. It translates to CASSSGTPNTGELFF. The chain couples TRBV12-3 or TRBV12-4 to TRBJ2-2, with 7 bases identical to TRBD2. This CDR3 has 15 amino acids. J was trimmed by 0 bases and V by 6 bases; bases with no gene match: 4.

This clonotype came up many times. This chain connects TRBV7-2 to TRBJ1-1, with D possibly being TRBD1 (5 bases). There are 13 residues in the CDR3. Germline V gene data show CDR1 as SGHTA and CDR2 as FQGNSA. V was clipped by 5 bases and J by 5 bases, with 12 bases between them. DNA for the CDR3: TGTGCCAGCAGCCTGGACATGCGGACTGAAGCTTTCTTT. Its protein is CASSLDMRTEAFF.

The chain uses TRBV18 and TRBJ2-5; D is uncertain. Germline V gene lookup returns CDR1 KGHSH and CDR2 LQKENI. The CDR3 loop spans 14 amino acids. V lost 0 bases and J 1 base, leaving 6 bases between the germline ends. The CDR3 sequence is CASSPPSPQETQYF. In nucleotides, the CDR3 is TGTGCCAGCTCACCACCAAGCCCCCAAGAGACCCAGTACTTC.

The rearrangement joins TRBV14 to TRBJ1-4; 9 nucleotides match TRBD1. There are 17 residues in the CDR3. Germline-derived CDR1 and CDR2 are SGHDN and FVKESK. V lost 1 base to trimming and J lost 3 bases; unmatched junction nucleotides: 6. In nucleotides, the CDR3 is TGTGCCAGCAGCCAAGTCCCGGGACAGGGTGCTAATGAAAAACTGTTTTTT. Its protein is CASSQVPGQGANEKLFF.

This clonotype was detected ten times or more. Because the CDR3's place on the DNA is in doubt, the DNA is left out and the CDR3 is given as listed by TCRdb. V and J are TRBV29-1 and TRBJ2-3; the D call of TRBD1 is as the table states it, not checked on the DNA. Termini included, the CDR3 measures 12 amino acids. Germline CDR1 SQVTM, CDR2 ANQGSEA. The CDR3 loop reads CSVETWGQGSHF.

The chain combines TRBV10-3 with TRBJ2-7; D remains ambiguous. V was cut by 8 bases and J by 1 base, with 9 bases left in between. Germline loops: CDR1 ENHRY, CDR2 SYGVKD. The CDR3 is 12 amino acids. CDR3 sequence (DNA): TGTGCCATCGGCCTTGGGTCCTACGAGCAGTACTTC. It translates to CAIGLGSYEQYF.

This clonotype was counted ten times or more. This chain connects TRBV6-2 or TRBV6-3 to TRBJ1-4, with D tentatively TRBD1 (5 bases). The CDR3 length is 15 residues. Germline assignment: CDR1 MNHEY and CDR2 SVGEGT. V was cut by 5 bases and J by 7 bases, with 17 bases left in between. The CDR3 sequence is CASSPEEPGGEKLFF. The CDR3 bases are TGTGCCAGCAGTCCGGAGGAACCCGGGGGTGAAAAACTGTTTTTT.

This clonotype was counted at least ten times. The chain employs TRBV30 and TRBJ2-5; 10 positions match TRBD2. The CDR3 length is 17 residues. V was pared by 0 bases and J by 7 bases, with 14 bases of the junction left unmatched. Germline assignment: CDR1 GTSNPN and CDR2 SVGIG (reference sequence). The chain's CDR3 is CAWSVYGSGGTFGTQYF. The CDR3 coding sequence is TGTGCCTGGAGTGTATATGGTAGCGGGGGGACCTTTGGGACCCAGTACTTC.

This clonotype counts as medium-sized. This chain joins TRBV20-1 and TRBJ2-7; D unresolved. Between the trimmed V and J ends, which lost 0 bases and 0 bases, there was a span of 12 bases. The CDR3 contains 15 residues. From germline, CDR1 is DFQATT and CDR2 SNEGSKA (reference sequence). Written as DNA, the CDR3 is TGCAGTGCTAGAGACCCCGACTCGTACTCCTACGAGCAGTACTTC. Protein product: CSARDPDSYSYEQYF.

In its sample, this clonotype was seen many times. The chain couples TRBV4-3 to TRBJ2-1, with 9 bases fitting TRBD2. CDR3 length: 17 amino acids. V lost 2 bases to trimming and J lost 1 base; unmatched junction nucleotides: 6. Germline-derived CDR1 and CDR2 are LGHNA and YSLEER. CDR3 nucleotides: TGCGCCAGCAGCCAACCCGATAGCGGGGGTTCCTACAATGAGCAGTTCTTC. Translation: CASSQPDSGGSYNEQFF.

This clonotype was counted at least ten times. The rearrangement uses TRBV28 and TRBJ2-1, with D unresolved. Trimming took off 3 bases at V and 0 bases at J, with 18 bases between the two ends. The germline V gene encodes CDR1 MDHEN and CDR2 SYDVKM. The CDR3 is made up of 18 amino acids. The CDR3 loop is CASSFTTAFPSSYNEQFF. In nucleotides, the CDR3 is TGTGCCAGCAGTTTCACGACCGCATTTCCAAGCTCCTACAATGAGCAGTTCTTC.

In its sample, this clonotype is medium-sized (0.01 to 0.1%). The chain has TRBV5-1 and TRBJ2-1; possibly TRBD2 for D (6 bases). Trimming took 5 bases from V and 5 from J, leaving 20 bases between them. The CDR3 is 16 amino acids. The V gene's germline CDR1 is SGHRS and CDR2 YFSETQ. The CDR3 here is CASRTGSPTPNNEQFF. In DNA, the CDR3 is TGCGCCAGCAGGACCGGGAGTCCCACACCAAACAATGAGCAGTTCTTC.

There are many counts of this clonotype. The V gene is TRBV11-2, the J gene TRBJ2-3; D uncertain. The CDR3 has 16 residues. Germline CDR1 SGHAT, CDR2 FQNNGV. The V and J ends lost 5 bases and 0 bases respectively, with 15 bases between them. The CDR3 DNA follows: TGTGCCAGCAGCCTAAGTTGGGCGACTAGCACAGATACGCAGTATTTT. Amino acids: CASSLSWATSTDTQYF.

This clonotype was detected ten times or more. This chain uses TRBV11-2 with TRBJ2-7; 12 bases agree with TRBD2. V lost 5 bases and J lost 3; bases outside the gene matches: 11. CDR3 length: 17 residues. Germline values: CDR1 SGHAT, CDR2 FQNNGV. The CDR3 region has the DNA TGTGCCAGCAGCCGTCCACCGTGGACTAGCGGGAACTACGAGCAGTACTTC. Its protein product is CASSRPPWTSGNYEQYF. Complete variable domain (other parts from reference TRBV11-2 and TRBJ2-7): EAGVAQSPRYKIIEKRQSVAFWCNPISGHATLYWYQQILGQGPKLLIQFQNNGVVDDSQLPKDRFSAERLKGVDSTLKIQPAKLEDSAVYLCASSRPPWTSGNYEQYFGPGTRLTVT.

This clonotype showed up many times. The chain joins TRBV5-1 to TRBJ2-3; the match to TRBD2 covers 8 bases. The CDR3 spans 17 residues. The junction had 11 bases not matched to a gene; V was cut back by 0 bases and J by 5 bases. Looked up from germline, CDR1 is SGHRS and CDR2 is YFSETQ. This CDR3 is CASSLGVSGVSGDTQYF. In DNA, the CDR3 is TGCGCCAGCAGCTTGGGGGTTAGCGGGGTCTCTGGAGATACGCAGTATTTT.

This clonotype was recorded many times. The chain recombines TRBV25-1 with TRBJ1-3, with D unresolved. The germline V and J ends were trimmed by 4 bases and 4 bases, with 2 bases remaining between them. Germline loops: CDR1 MGHDK, CDR2 SYGVNS. This CDR3 is 11 amino acids long. CDR3 bases: TGTGCCAGCAGTGCCGGAAACACCATATATTTT. It codes for CASSAGNTIYF.

This clonotype was picked up many times. The V call is TRBV2, the J call TRBJ1-2; tentatively, D is TRBD1 (6 bases). CDR1 and CDR2 (germline): SNHLY, FYNNEI. The V end was cut by 8 bases, the J end by 5 bases, with 21 bases between. This CDR3 is 15 amino acids long. CDR3 region: CASRRDTHPPYGYTF. As DNA, the CDR3 is TGTGCCAGCCGACGGGACACCCACCCCCCATATGGCTACACCTTC.

This clonotype was recorded at least ten times. J is TRBJ2-1 and V is TRBV6-2 or TRBV6-3; the D gene could be TRBD1 or TRBD2 (5 bases each). The V gene lost 4 bases and the J gene lost 0 bases, with 13 bases spanning the gap. The CDR3 consists of 16 residues. Germline V lookup: CDR1 MNHEY, CDR2 SVGEGT. The CDR3: CASSLWDQSSYNEQFF. The DNA for the CDR3 is TGTGCCAGCAGTTTGTGGGACCAGAGCTCCTACAATGAGCAGTTCTTC.

This clonotype came up many times. The chain is built from TRBV29-1 and TRBJ2-7, with D maybe TRBD1 (6 bases). Germline loops: CDR1 SQVTM, CDR2 ANQGSEA. The CDR3 spans 13 residues. The germline V and J ends were trimmed by 6 bases and 0 bases, with 12 bases remaining between them. The CDR3 region is CSVYTGNSYEQYF. CDR3 nucleotide sequence: TGCAGCGTCTACACAGGGAACTCCTACGAGCAGTACTTC.

The V call is TRBV5-4, the J call TRBJ2-3; D call uncertain. V lost 3 bases and J lost 0, with 8 bases in between. The CDR3 runs to 14 residues. CDR1 and CDR2 (germline): SGHNT, YYREEE (reference sequence). The CDR3 nucleotides are TGTGCCAGCAGCTCCCCCCTTAGCACAGATACGCAGTATTTT. It yields the protein CASSSPLSTDTQYF.

At least ten counts were recorded for this clonotype. The V and J genes are TRBV27 and TRBJ1-6, with D unclear. The V end lost 0 bases, the J end lost 14 bases, and 11 bases lay between the germline ends. Germline assignment: CDR1 MNHEY and CDR2 SMNVEV (reference sequence). CDR3 length: 13 residues. For the CDR3, the DNA is TGTGCCAGCAGTTTATCCCCTTTGGTTTCCCTCCACTTT. It encodes CASSLSPLVSLHF.

This clonotype was seen a handful of times. The chain joins TRBV6-5 to TRBJ2-1; D unresolved. This CDR3 has 16 residues. Germline V gene data show CDR1 as MNHEY and CDR2 as SVGAGI. CDR3 region: CACRHNLDRIRGEQFF. Here the CDR3 DNA reads TGTGCTTGCAGACACAATCTGGACCGCATCCGCGGTGAGCAGTTCTTC.

This clonotype was found many times. The chain combines TRBV7-9 with TRBJ2-7, with 10 bases matching TRBD1. CDR1 is SEHNR and CDR2 is FQNEAQ in the germline V gene (reference sequence). There are 11 residues in the CDR3. V lost 5 bases to trimming and J lost 12 bases; unmatched junction nucleotides: 4. The CDR3 loop is CASSTGQGRYF. The CDR3 bases are TGTGCCAGCAGCACGGGACAGGGGCGGTACTTC.

This clonotype was counted at least ten times. The chain is built from TRBV12-3 or TRBV12-4 and TRBJ2-3; D uncertain. Trimming stripped 2 bases from V and 6 bases from J, with 21 bases between. The CDR3 extends over 17 amino acids. CDR3 bases: TGTGCCAGCAGTTTATATCTAGACACGGCCATTAGGGATACGCAGTATTTT. This codes for CASSLYLDTAIRDTQYF.